This T cell receptor (beta chain) was identified in a study of T cell responses to AZD1222 COVID-19 vaccine. TCRdb's table, derived via immunoSEQ multiplex PCR, lists solely in-frame clones and lacks some. The sample carries about 120,000 clones, approximately 91% recorded once. Trimming pared 6 bases from V and 3 bases from J, leaving 12 bases between. CDR1 is WSHSY and CDR2 is SAAADI in the germline V gene. The CDR3 has 14 residues. This clone has a single count. The gene calls are TRBV10-2 and TRBJ1-5, with TRBD1 as a possible D gene (6 bases). The sequences come from peripheral blood, collected on day 0 of AZD1222 vaccination. The receptor comes from an adult in good health. The CDR3 DNA reads as TGCGCCAGCAGGGGGGCAGGGACCAATCAGCCCCAGCATTTT. Translated: CASRGAGTNQPQHF.